This T cell receptor (beta chain) was recorded in a study of response to subunit inactivated influenza vaccine. A remark on this clonotype: The antigen is undetermined.

Germline V gene lookup returns CDR1 MNHNS and CDR2 SASEGT. The CDR3 has 14 amino acids. The V gene lost 8 bases and the J gene lost 2 bases, with 14 bases spanning the gap. Whole-study results and caveats: Each seasonal flu vaccination may recruit only limited new T cells, authors suggested.

A single record per CDR3 protein comes from TCRdb applying MiXCR to the RT-PCR reads. The data show approximately 700,000 distinct CDR3 sequences, over 11% seen once. This specimen consisted of PBMCs from blood, obtained 14 to 15 days before vaccination. This chain joins TRBV6-1 and TRBJ2-3, with D maybe TRBD2 (6 bases). The TCR originated in a man between 45 and 60 years old who received an inactivated influenza vaccine. CDR3 protein: CASRPAGTTDTQYF. The DNA for the CDR3 is TGTGCCAGCCGGCCCGCGGGAACCACAGATACGCAGTATTTT.